These 32 T cell receptor beta chains came from one sample sequenced in a study of blood T cell repertoires in COVID-19. The repertoire was sequenced with immunoSEQ multiplex PCR; TCRdb's copy has only in-frame clones and lacks some. The table has some 200,000 clones, approximately 88% seen once. Sequenced sample: PBMCs or T cells enriched from blood (not recorded which). Receptor source: a man in his late teens or twenties with acute COVID-19.

This clone appeared a few times. This chain links TRBV19 with TRBJ2-7, with 10 bases identical to TRBD1. Trimming removed 5 bases from V and 6 bases from J; junction bases left unmatched: 13. The CDR3 runs to 16 residues. Germline values: CDR1 LNHDA, CDR2 SQIVND (reference sequence). DNA for the CDR3: TGTGCCAGTAGTCTTTCCTCCGGGACAGGGGCGCGCGAGCAGTACTTC. Protein product: CASSLSSGTGAREQYF.

CDR3 DNA: TGTGCCAGTAGTATTAGGGGACAAGGGGAGACCCAGTACTTC. It translates to CASSIRGQGETQYF. The V gene is TRBV19, the J gene TRBJ2-5; possible D gene TRBD1, 6 bases. CDR1 LNHDA and CDR2 SQIVND come from the germline V gene (reference sequence). Trimming cost V 3 bases and J 5 bases, with 13 bases left between them. There are 14 residues in the CDR3. The full variable domain, its missing parts supplied by reference TRBV19 and TRBJ2-5, is DGGITQSPKYLFRKEGQNVTLSCEQNLNHDAMYWYRQDPGQGLRLIYYSQIVNDFQKGDIAEGYSVSREKKESFPLTVTSAQKNPTAFYLCASSIRGQGETQYFGPGTRLLVL.

The chain employs TRBV29-1 and TRBJ1-1, with a possible D match to TRBD1 (5 bases). CDR3 size: 12 residues. The V end was cut by 6 bases, the J end by 4 bases, with 12 bases between. Germline CDR1 is SQVTM and CDR2 is ANQGSEA. In nucleotides, the CDR3 is TGCAGCGTATCCCACGGGGGCACTGAAGCTTTCTTT. This codes for CSVSHGGTEAFF.

The V gene is TRBV30, the J gene TRBJ2-1; D call uncertain. Germline CDR1 is GTSNPN and CDR2 is SVGIG (reference sequence). The CDR3 spans 14 residues. V lost 0 bases and J lost 5, with 11 bases in between. The CDR3 bases are TGTGCCTGGAGTGTAACTGTTAAACACAATGAGCAGTTCTTC. Translation gives CAWSVTVKHNEQFF.

The rearrangement joins TRBV12-3 or TRBV12-4 to TRBJ2-1; TRBD1 matches 8 bases. There are 13 residues in the CDR3. J was trimmed by 6 bases and V by 6 bases; bases with no gene match: 4. The CDR3 region has the DNA TGTGCCAGCAGACCGACAGGGGTCAATGAGCAGTTCTTC. Its translation: CASRPTGVNEQFF.

The rearrangement uses TRBV7-3 and TRBJ2-1; 9 positions agree with TRBD1. V shed 5 bases and J 4 bases; nucleotides not matched to a gene: 3. The length of the CDR3 is 14 residues. Per germline, CDR1 SGHTA and CDR2 FQGTGA. CDR3 amino acids: CASSPGTGYNEQFF. DNA of the CDR3: TGTGCCAGCAGCCCCGGGACAGGGTACAATGAGCAGTTCTTC.

There are a few counts of this clone. The V and J genes are TRBV13 and TRBJ1-2; 8 positions agree with TRBD1. CDR3 length: 14 residues. J was trimmed by 8 bases and V by 0 bases; bases with no gene match: 5. The germline gives CDR1 PRHDT, CDR2 FYEKMQ (reference sequence). The CDR3 loop reads CASSLGGQGTGYTF. The CDR3 DNA follows: TGTGCCAGCAGCTTAGGTGGACAGGGTACGGGCTACACCTTC.

This clone has ten or more counts. This chain connects TRBV21-1 to TRBJ2-2; TRBD1, the table's D call, was not compared with the DNA. TRBV21-1 is shown as a pseudogene. CDR3 length: 15 amino acids. The CDR3 coding sequence is TGTGCCAGCAGCACGGACAGGGGGCCAACCGGGGAGCTGTTTTTT. It encodes CASSTDRGPTGELFF.

V is TRBV28 and J is TRBJ1-1; possibly TRBD1 for D (6 bases). CDR3 size: 12 residues. Germline-derived CDR1 and CDR2 are MDHEN and SYDVKM. Trimming removed 10 bases at V and 9 bases at J, with 18 bases between. The CDR3 sequence: CATNEDSRKAFF. DNA for the CDR3: TGTGCCACCAACGAGGACAGTCGAAAAGCTTTCTTT.

V gene TRBV7-9 combines with J gene TRBJ2-1; 8 positions agree with TRBD2. The V gene's germline CDR1 is SEHNR and CDR2 FQNEAQ (reference sequence). V dropped 3 bases and J dropped 5; count of bases not matched to a gene: 12. This CDR3 spans 17 amino acids. CDR3 amino acids: CASSFSRLLAENNEQFF. The CDR3 nucleotides are TGTGCCAGCAGCTTTTCGAGGTTACTAGCGGAAAACAATGAGCAGTTCTTC.

The rearrangement uses TRBV6-4 and TRBJ2-1; 8 bases are shared with TRBD2. V lost 4 bases and J lost 6; bases outside the gene matches: 5. Germline V CDR1 and CDR2: MRHNA, SNTAGT. The CDR3 loop spans 14 amino acids. CDR3 in amino acids: CASSVAGGGNEQFF. The CDR3 DNA reads TGTGCCAGCAGTGTTGCGGGAGGAGGCAATGAGCAGTTCTTC.

This clone was seen more than once but under ten times. The V and J genes are TRBV14 and TRBJ1-6; 9 positions match TRBD1. Germline V gene sequence: CDR1 SGHDN, CDR2 FVKESK. Trimming at V came to 5 bases and at J to 3 bases, leaving 5 bases not matched to a gene. The CDR3 has 16 amino acids. The CDR3 loop reads CASSEQGAIYNSPLHF. In nucleotides, the CDR3 is TGTGCCAGCAGCGAACAGGGGGCTATCTATAATTCACCCCTCCACTTT.

The rearrangement links TRBV7-6 to TRBJ2-1; the match to TRBD2 covers 8 bases. Germline lookup yields CDR1 SGHVS and CDR2 FNYEAQ. This CDR3 has 13 amino acids. V was pared by 5 bases and J by 6 bases, with 3 bases of the junction left unmatched. The CDR3 protein is CASSLGTSNEQFF. CDR3 sequence (DNA): TGTGCCAGCAGCCTTGGGACTAGCAATGAGCAGTTCTTC.

The CDR3 is CALGAAYEQYF. In DNA, the CDR3 is TGTGCCCTTGGGGCGGCCTACGAGCAGTACTTC. The rearrangement links TRBV7-9 to TRBJ2-7; perhaps TRBD1 as D (5 bases). CDR1 SEHNR and CDR2 FQNEAQ come from the germline V gene (reference sequence). The CDR3 length is 11 residues. The V and J ends lost 11 bases and 2 bases respectively, with 10 bases between them. The variable domain in full, completed from reference TRBV7-9 and TRBJ2-7, reads DTGVSQNPRHKITKRGQNVTFRCDPISEHNRLYWYRQTLGQGPEFLTYFQNEAQLEKSRLLSDRFSAERPKGSFSTLEIQRTEQGDSAMYLCALGAAYEQYFGPGTRLTVT.

The chain links TRBV9 to TRBJ1-3; possibly TRBD1 for D (5 bases). The V gene lost 3 bases and the J gene lost 4 bases, with 11 bases spanning the gap. The germline V gene encodes CDR1 SGDLS and CDR2 YYNGEE. This CDR3 is 14 amino acids long. In DNA form, the CDR3 reads TGTGCCAGCAGCGACCCTGGGGCCGGAAACACCATATATTTT. This encodes CASSDPGAGNTIYF.

This clone has more than one count but fewer than ten. The rearrangement joins TRBV6-5 to TRBJ2-5; D not resolved. The CDR3 consists of 12 residues. Germline V lookup: CDR1 MNHEY, CDR2 SVGAGI. V gave up 5 bases and J gave up 5 bases, with 9 bases separating them. In DNA, the CDR3 is TGTGCCAGCAGTCGCGATTGGGAGACCCAGTACTTC. Translation: CASSRDWETQYF.

Here the CDR3 DNA reads TGTGCCAGCAGCCTTCCTCCGGGACAGGGCTACGAGCAGTACTTC. Protein: CASSLPPGQGYEQYF. The chain couples TRBV5-6 to TRBJ2-7, with 9 bases that match TRBD1. Germline-derived CDR1 and CDR2 are SGHDT and YYEEEE. The CDR3 sequence is 15 residues long. V was clipped by 4 bases and J by 3 bases; unmatched bases: 8.

This chain uses TRBV7-9 with TRBJ2-3; TRBD1 agrees at 12 bases. The J segment lost 4 bases and the V segment lost 0 bases, leaving 2 bases of the junction unmatched. This CDR3 contains 16 residues. Looked up from germline, CDR1 is SEHNR and CDR2 is FQNEAQ (reference sequence). The CDR3 DNA follows: TGTGCCAGCAGCTTAGCGGGACAGGGGGCATCAGATACGCAGTATTTT. As protein: CASSLAGQGASDTQYF.

This sequence joins TRBV19 and TRBJ2-2; a possible D gene is TRBD2 (5 bases). This CDR3 comprises 17 residues. Trimming shortened V by 7 bases and J by 3 bases, and 21 bases separated the two germline ends. Germline V gene data show CDR1 as LNHDA and CDR2 as SQIVND (reference sequence). CDR3 residues: CASTEGSVGPHTGELFF. CDR3 nucleotides: TGTGCCAGTACCGAGGGCTCGGTTGGGCCTCACACCGGGGAGCTGTTTTTT.

The chain links TRBV29-1 to TRBJ1-1, with 8 positions matching TRBD1. This CDR3 contains 15 residues. Germline assignment: CDR1 SQVTM and CDR2 ANQGSEA. V shed 3 bases, J shed 5 bases, and the junction held 11 bases outside the gene matches. The CDR3 nucleotides read TGCAGCGTTGAGCAAGAGGGGACAGGATGGACTGAAGCTTTCTTT. It specifies CSVEQEGTGWTEAFF.

This clone was seen only once. This chain links TRBV30 with TRBJ1-4, with D unresolved. V lost 1 base to trimming and J lost 0 bases, with 6 bases between them. Germline lookup yields CDR1 GTSNPN and CDR2 SVGIG (reference sequence). The CDR3 covers 14 residues. The CDR3 DNA follows: TGTGCCTGGAGTGGGTCAGCAACTAATGAAAAACTGTTTTTT. Encoded protein: CAWSGSATNEKLFF.

The rearrangement uses TRBV27 and TRBJ1-5; the match to TRBD1 covers 10 bases. V lost 6 bases and J lost 6; bases outside the gene matches: 8. Looked up from germline, CDR1 is MNHEY and CDR2 is SMNVEV (reference sequence). The CDR3 runs 15 residues. The CDR3 loop is CASRSGQGRAQPQHF. The DNA of the CDR3 is TGTGCCAGCAGGTCGGGACAGGGGAGGGCTCAGCCCCAGCATTTT.

J is TRBJ2-5 and V is TRBV12-3 or TRBV12-4; D gene ambiguous. V was pared by 3 bases and J by 5 bases, with 7 bases between. The CDR3 extends over 12 amino acids. This chain's CDR3 is CASSFYGETQYF. The CDR3 coding sequence is TGTGCCAGCAGTTTTTACGGGGAGACCCAGTACTTC.

CDR3 in DNA: TGTGCCAGCAGTTTACCCCGCGACAGGCGCGATGAGCAGTTCTTC. It is translated as CASSLPRDRRDEQFF. The rearrangement links TRBV6-2 or TRBV6-3 to TRBJ2-1, with a tentative D call TRBD1 (6 bases). The germline CDR1 and CDR2 sequences are MNHEY and SVGEGT. V lost 4 bases to trimming and J lost 8 bases, with 18 bases between them. The CDR3 is made up of 15 amino acids.

The chain links TRBV4-1 to TRBJ1-5, with D perhaps TRBD1 (6 bases). CDR3 length: 18 amino acids. Germline loops: CDR1 MGHRA, CDR2 YSYEKL. Trimming stripped 0 bases from V and 0 bases from J, with 15 bases between. This chain's CDR3 is CASSQDFPRGYSNQPQHF. As DNA, the CDR3 is TGCGCCAGCAGCCAAGATTTCCCGAGGGGGTATAGCAATCAGCCCCAGCATTTT.

This rearrangement joins TRBV5-1 to TRBJ2-3; TRBD2 might be the D (6 bases). CDR1 is SGHRS and CDR2 is YFSETQ in the germline V gene. The CDR3 loop spans 13 amino acids. The V and J ends lost 4 bases and 6 bases respectively, with 12 bases between them. CDR3 in DNA: TGCGCCAGCAGCCCCGGGGGTTTGGATACGCAGTATTTT. It yields the protein CASSPGGLDTQYF.

The CDR3 reads CSVWTSGALEQYF. In nucleotides, the CDR3 is TGCAGCGTTTGGACTAGCGGGGCCCTCGAGCAGTACTTC. This sequence joins TRBV29-1 and TRBJ2-7; 12 positions match TRBD2. This CDR3 has 13 amino acids. Germline CDR1 is SQVTM and CDR2 is ANQGSEA. The V gene end was trimmed by 5 bases and the J gene end by 6 bases; junction bases not matched to a gene: 5.

V gene TRBV7-6 combines with J gene TRBJ2-7, with a weak D call TRBD2 (5 bases). CDR3 length: 14 residues. Germline V CDR1 and CDR2: SGHVS, FNYEAQ. V lost 4 bases to trimming and J lost 2 bases, with 12 bases between them. The CDR3, as DNA: TGTGCCAGCAGCTCCCCAGCGGAAACCTACGAGCAGTACTTC. Translation: CASSSPAETYEQYF.

The chain links TRBV7-8 to TRBJ2-5, with a weak D call TRBD2 (6 bases). The germline V and J ends were trimmed by 5 bases and 3 bases, with 13 bases remaining between them. Germline lookup yields CDR1 SGHVS and CDR2 FQNEAQ. The CDR3 extends over 14 amino acids. CDR3 sequence reads: CASSEFPGEETQYF. For the CDR3, the DNA is TGTGCCAGCAGCGAATTTCCGGGAGAAGAGACCCAGTACTTC.

The V and J genes are TRBV6-5 and TRBJ1-2; D gene uncertain. With 2 bases removed from V and 6 bases from J, the gap between germline ends came to 10 bases. There are 13 residues in the CDR3. The V gene's germline CDR1 is MNHEY and CDR2 SVGAGI. The CDR3 sequence is CASSYVQGDGYTF. CDR3 nucleotides: TGTGCCAGCAGTTACGTTCAAGGAGATGGCTACACCTTC.

The chain uses TRBV5-4 and TRBJ1-2; D is undetermined. V lost 4 bases to trimming and J lost 4 bases, with 11 bases between them. CDR1 is SGHNT, CDR2 YYREEE, per germline (reference sequence). The CDR3 runs 13 residues. CDR3 in DNA: TGTGCCAGCAGCGTGGTAATCGGCTATGGCTACACCTTC. This encodes CASSVVIGYGYTF.

V and J are TRBV19 and TRBJ1-5; 7 nucleotides agree with TRBD1. The CDR3 runs 15 residues. Trimming cost V 3 bases and J 4 bases; bases outside gene matches: 6. CDR1 LNHDA and CDR2 SQIVND come from the germline V gene (reference sequence). Here the CDR3 reads CASSMAGQPNQPQHF. The DNA of the CDR3 is TGTGCCAGTAGTATGGCGGGACAGCCAAATCAGCCCCAGCATTTT.